Below, 11 T cell receptor beta chains from the same sample are listed, as sequenced in a study of T cells in localized non-small cell lung cancer. Profiling relied on immunoSEQ multiplex PCR, and the TCRdb table lists in-frame clones only, not all of them. The sample yields under 75,000 clones, roughly nine tenths seen once. Sample: peripheral blood, taken before any cancer treatment. These receptors all stem from a male donor aged 60 or over with stage III squamous cell lung carcinoma.

The rearrangement links TRBV7-3 to TRBJ1-6; possibly TRBD1 for D (6 bases). The CDR3 runs to 14 residues. Per germline, CDR1 SGHTA and CDR2 FQGTGA. V shed 2 bases and J shed 7 bases, with 9 bases lying between them. The CDR3 loop is CASSLVRGNSPLHF. The CDR3 DNA sequence: TGTGCCAGCAGCTTAGTCAGGGGAAATTCACCCCTCCACTTT. Using reference TRBV7-3 and TRBJ1-6 for the parts outside the CDR3, the full variable domain is GAGVSQTPSNKVTEKGKYVELRCDPISGHTALYWYRQSLGQGPEFLIYFQGTGAADDSGLPNDRFFAVRPEGSVSTLKIQRTERGDSAVYLCASSLVRGNSPLHFGNGTRLTVT.

The rearrangement uses TRBV7-8 and TRBJ2-7, with a weak D call TRBD2 (8 bases). The CDR3 is 14 amino acids. Germline assignment: CDR1 SGHVS and CDR2 FQNEAQ. The V and J ends lost 5 bases and 4 bases respectively, with 15 bases between them. This CDR3 reads CASSPREGAYEQYF. CDR3 bases: TGTGCCAGCAGCCCCCGGGAGGGGGCATACGAGCAGTACTTC.

The CDR3 DNA follows: TGCGCCAGCAGCTTGGACTCGGAAAACATTCAGTACTTC. Its translation is CASSLDSENIQYF. The chain links TRBV5-1 to TRBJ2-4; D is unclear. The CDR3 spans 13 residues. Per the germline V gene, CDR1 is SGHRS and CDR2 is YFSETQ. V was cut by 0 bases and J by 5 bases, with 6 bases left in between.

The chain couples TRBV7-9 to TRBJ1-1; weak D call: TRBD1 (6 bases). The CDR3 contains 15 residues. The V gene's germline CDR1 is SEHNR and CDR2 FQNEAQ (reference sequence). The germline V and J ends were trimmed by 4 bases and 0 bases, with 12 bases remaining between them. The CDR3 DNA is TGTGCCAGCAGCTCCCGGGACACCCTGAACACTGAAGCTTTCTTT. It is translated as CASSSRDTLNTEAFF.

This chain uses TRBV6-5 with TRBJ2-3; D is possibly TRBD2 (6 bases). Germline CDR1 reads MNHEY; CDR2 reads SVGAGI. The CDR3 has 14 amino acids. The V and J ends lost 7 bases and 6 bases respectively, with 17 bases between them. The CDR3 loop reads CASKIGGLGDTQYF. CDR3 bases: TGTGCCAGCAAGATCGGGGGTCTTGGGGATACGCAGTATTTT.

The chain couples TRBV11-2 to TRBJ2-1; 9 positions match TRBD2. The CDR3 has 16 residues. The trim removed 0 bases at V and 4 bases at J, leaving 4 bases unmatched. Germline assignment: CDR1 SGHAT and CDR2 FQNNGV. CDR3 protein: CASSLDSGGWYNEQFF. The CDR3 DNA sequence: TGTGCCAGCAGCTTAGACAGCGGGGGGTGGTACAATGAGCAGTTCTTC.

The chain couples TRBV6-6 to TRBJ1-5, with D perhaps TRBD1 (5 bases). CDR3 size: 15 residues. The germline V gene has CDR1 MNHNY and CDR2 SVGAGI (reference sequence). V was cut by 2 bases and J by 3 bases, with 11 bases left in between. The CDR3 DNA reads as TGTGCCAGCAGTTACCCGCAGGGTAACAATCAGCCCCAGCATTTT. Its protein is CASSYPQGNNQPQHF.

This sequence joins TRBV19 and TRBJ2-2; D remains unclear. The germline V and J ends were trimmed by 6 bases and 0 bases, with 8 bases remaining between them. Looked up from germline, CDR1 is LNHDA and CDR2 is SQIVND (reference sequence). This CDR3 has 14 residues. CDR3 residues: CASRSPANTGELFF. The CDR3 DNA reads TGTGCCAGTAGATCTCCCGCGAACACCGGGGAGCTGTTTTTT. The variable domain in full, completed from reference TRBV19 and TRBJ2-2, reads DGGITQSPKYLFRKEGQNVTLSCEQNLNHDAMYWYRQDPGQGLRLIYYSQIVNDFQKGDIAEGYSVSREKKESFPLTVTSAQKNPTAFYLCASRSPANTGELFFGEGSRLTVL.

V gene TRBV6-1 combines with J gene TRBJ2-7; 12 bases are shared with TRBD2. V lost 5 bases and J lost 4; bases outside the gene matches: 3. This CDR3 spans 14 amino acids. The germline V gene has CDR1 MNHNS and CDR2 SASEGT. The CDR3 is CASSWTSGVYEQYV. CDR3 in DNA: TGTGCCAGCAGTTGGACTAGCGGGGTTTACGAGCAGTACGTC.

V is TRBV18 and J is TRBJ2-1; D uncertain. The CDR3 spans 11 residues. Trimming pared 4 bases from V and 7 bases from J, leaving 5 bases between. Germline CDR1 is KGHSH and CDR2 is LQKENI. The CDR3 is CASSLGNEQFF. The CDR3 bases are TGTGCCAGCTCACTAGGGAATGAGCAGTTCTTC.

Written as DNA, the CDR3 is TGTGCCAGCAGCTTAGGGACAGGGGCTAACTATGGCTACACCTTC. This encodes CASSLGTGANYGYTF. V is TRBV7-2 and J is TRBJ1-2; TRBD1 matches at 9 bases. Germline CDR1 reads SGHTA; CDR2 reads FQGNSA. The CDR3 sequence is 15 residues long. With V trimmed by 1 base and J by 0 bases, 0 bases remained unmatched.